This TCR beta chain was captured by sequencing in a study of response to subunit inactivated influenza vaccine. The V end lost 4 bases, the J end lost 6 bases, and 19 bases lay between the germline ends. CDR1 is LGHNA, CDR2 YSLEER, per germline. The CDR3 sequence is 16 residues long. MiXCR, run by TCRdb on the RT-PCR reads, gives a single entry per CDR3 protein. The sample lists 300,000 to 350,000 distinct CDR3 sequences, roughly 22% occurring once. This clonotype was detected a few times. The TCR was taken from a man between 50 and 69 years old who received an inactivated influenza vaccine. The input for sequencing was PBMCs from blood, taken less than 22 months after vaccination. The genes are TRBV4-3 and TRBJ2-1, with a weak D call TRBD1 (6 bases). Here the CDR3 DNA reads TGCGCCAGCAGCCCTTGGAGCACAGGGAGTTCCAATGAGCAGTTCTTC. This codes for CASSPWSTGSSNEQFF.